This T cell receptor beta chain was profiled in a study of CD8 T cells in ankylosing spondylitis. One entry per CDR3 protein, called by TCRdb with MiXCR from the 5' RACE reads. The data hold some 350,000 distinct CDR3 sequences, with roughly 15% observed a single time. V was cut by 0 bases and J by 3 bases, with 9 bases left in between. The CDR3 sequence is 14 residues long. CDR1 and CDR2 (germline): MNHEY, SMNVEV (reference sequence). Sequences were obtained from blood, either unsorted or a sorted T cell fraction (not recorded which). The chain carries TRBV27 and TRBJ2-7, with D possibly TRBD2 on 5 matching bases. The source is a male donor with ankylosing spondylitis or in good health (not recorded which). The CDR3 reads CASSLSSGYYEQYF. In DNA form, the CDR3 reads TGTGCCAGCAGTTTATCCAGCGGTTACTACGAGCAGTACTTC.